These 24 T cell receptor beta chains were sequenced from one sample in a study of T cell clonotyping in hematopoietic cell transplantation. Profiled with immunoSEQ multiplex PCR; TCRdb holds only in-frame clones, not every one. This sample has around 5,000 clones, with 72% found just once. Sequences were derived from PBMCs, sampled 100 days after allogeneic stem cell transplant. These receptors were obtained from a female patient aged 45 to 65 who had an allogeneic stem cell transplant, so the T cells may come from the graft donor. Some clones in this sample may be carry-over from other donors' samples.

The chain combines TRBV9 with TRBJ2-3, with TRBD2 as a possible D gene (5 bases). The V end lost 4 bases, the J end lost 4 bases, and 19 bases lay between the germline ends. The CDR3 is 16 amino acids. Germline V gene sequence: CDR1 SGDLS, CDR2 YYNGEE. CDR3 residues: CASSPLMRASPDTQYF. The CDR3 nucleotides read TGTGCCAGCAGCCCACTAATGCGGGCCTCTCCAGATACGCAGTATTTT.

The count of this clone is one. The V call is TRBV7-2, the J call TRBJ2-1, with D tentatively TRBD1 (5 bases). V gave up 0 bases and J gave up 0 bases, with 9 bases separating them. CDR1 and CDR2 from the germline V gene are SGHTA and FQGNSA. This CDR3 region has 16 residues. The CDR3 protein is CASSLAQGPSYNEQFF. Written as DNA, the CDR3 is TGTGCCAGCAGCTTAGCGCAGGGTCCCTCCTACAATGAGCAGTTCTTC. Complete variable domain (other parts from reference TRBV7-2 and TRBJ2-1): GAGVSQSPSNKVTEKGKDVELRCDPISGHTALYWYRQSLGQGLEFLIYFQGNSAPDKSGLPSDRFSAERTGGSVSTLTIQRTQQEDSAVYLCASSLAQGPSYNEQFFGPGTRLTVL.

J is TRBJ1-1 and V is TRBV2, with 9 bases fitting TRBD1. J gave up 1 base and V 8 bases, and 8 bases lay outside the gene matches. This CDR3 has 15 amino acids. The germline CDR1 and CDR2 sequences are SNHLY and FYNNEI. The CDR3 here is CASVRDRAANTEAFF. The CDR3, as DNA: TGTGCCAGCGTCAGGGACAGGGCTGCGAACACTGAAGCTTTCTTT.

The CDR3 loop reads CASSLTSGNGEQFF. CDR3 nucleotide sequence: TGCGCCAGCAGTCTGACTAGCGGGAATGGTGAGCAGTTCTTC. The chain uses TRBV10-1 and TRBJ2-1; 11 bases map to TRBD2. V was clipped by 5 bases and J by 9 bases; unmatched bases: 6. The CDR3 is 14 amino acids. In germline, CDR1 is WNHNN, CDR2 SYGVQD (reference sequence).

This clone was seen a handful of times. The chain has TRBV9 and TRBJ2-5, with D uncertain. This CDR3 is 16 amino acids long. Trimming shortened V by 1 base and J by 5 bases, and 18 bases separated the two germline ends. Per germline, CDR1 SGDLS and CDR2 YYNGEE. The CDR3 nucleotides read TGTGCCAGCAGCGTATCGATGCGGACCCTCCCGGAGACCCAGTACTTC. Residues: CASSVSMRTLPETQYF.

The chain uses TRBV10-3 and TRBJ2-1, with 14 bases aligning to TRBD2. Trimming removed 6 bases from V and 6 bases from J; junction bases left unmatched: 7. This CDR3 comprises 16 residues. The V gene's germline CDR1 is ENHRY and CDR2 SYGVKD. CDR3 DNA sequence: TGTGCCATCAGGGGACTAGCGGGAGTTGGTTCCAATGAGCAGTTCTTC. Protein: CAIRGLAGVGSNEQFF.

The rearrangement joins TRBV11-3 to TRBJ2-5, with a weak D call TRBD1 (6 bases). Germline V gene data show CDR1 as SGHNT and CDR2 as YENEEA. Trimming stripped 2 bases from V and 1 base from J, with 11 bases between. The CDR3 contains 15 residues. The CDR3 loop reads CASSLRLGAQETQYF. In nucleotides, the CDR3 is TGTGCCAGCAGCTTAAGGTTGGGGGCCCAAGAGACCCAGTACTTC.

The V and J genes are TRBV30 and TRBJ2-5, with D tentatively TRBD1 or TRBD2 (5 bases each). Trimming removed 2 bases at V and 5 bases at J, with 12 bases between. CDR3 length: 13 amino acids. The germline gives CDR1 GTSNPN, CDR2 SVGIG (reference sequence). The CDR3: CAWSLGEWETQYF. The DNA of the CDR3 is TGTGCCTGGAGTTTGGGGGAATGGGAGACCCAGTACTTC.

DNA of the CDR3: TGTGCCACCAGCAGAGAGGCGGGCGCTAAGCAGTACTTC. Its translation is CATSREAGAKQYF. V usage is TRBV15 and J usage is TRBJ2-7, with D possibly TRBD2 on 5 matching bases. The CDR3 covers 13 residues. CDR1 and CDR2 (germline): LNHNV, YYDKDF (reference sequence). Trimming shortened V by 0 bases and J by 8 bases, and 11 bases separated the two germline ends.

The chain combines TRBV15 with TRBJ2-1; 7 positions agree with TRBD2. Trimming at V came to 0 bases and at J to 5 bases, leaving 7 bases not matched to a gene. Germline CDR1 reads LNHNV; CDR2 reads YYDKDF (reference sequence). The CDR3 consists of 16 residues. The DNA of the CDR3 is TGTGCCACCAGCAGAGATTGGGCTAGCGGCAACAATGAGCAGTTCTTC. It specifies CATSRDWASGNNEQFF.

The V and J genes are TRBV28 and TRBJ2-7, with 9 nucleotides matching TRBD2. The V segment lost 3 bases and the J segment 4 bases; nucleotides outside the gene matches: 7. The CDR3 consists of 15 residues. Germline lookup yields CDR1 MDHEN and CDR2 SYDVKM. This CDR3 is CASSLAVAGAYEQYF. The CDR3 nucleotides are TGTGCCAGCAGTTTGGCGGTAGCGGGAGCTTACGAGCAGTACTTC.

The chain uses TRBV6-5 and TRBJ2-2; tentatively, D is TRBD2 (6 bases). V was shortened by 6 bases and J by 5 bases, with 13 bases between the two germline ends. Per germline, CDR1 MNHEY and CDR2 SVGAGI. The CDR3 has 14 residues. CDR3 region: CASRHGSSTGELFF. DNA of the CDR3: TGTGCCAGCAGGCACGGGAGCTCGACCGGGGAGCTGTTTTTT.

The chain employs TRBV6-1 and TRBJ2-2; TRBD1 might be the D (6 bases). The germline V gene has CDR1 MNHNS and CDR2 SASEGT. The V and J ends lost 7 bases and 10 bases respectively, with 16 bases between them. This CDR3 has 13 residues. CDR3 protein: CASIYREHEELFF. CDR3 DNA sequence: TGTGCCAGCATCTACAGGGAACACGAGGAGCTGTTTTTT.

With respect to this clone: At the DNA level, this CDR3 is encoded by other sequences in the same sample as well. This chain connects TRBV7-2 to TRBJ2-7; TRBD1 or TRBD2 may be the D gene (5 bases each). Per germline, CDR1 SGHTA and CDR2 FQGNSA. This CDR3 has 12 residues. Trimming removed 5 bases from V and 7 bases from J, with 12 bases in between. The CDR3 nucleotides are TGTGCCAGCAGCCTAACTTGGGGGGAGCAGTACTTC. It is translated as CASSLTWGEQYF.

This chain connects TRBV29-1 to TRBJ2-4; tentatively, D is TRBD1 or TRBD2 (5 bases each). V shed 3 bases and J shed 12 bases, with 9 bases lying between them. Per germline, CDR1 SQVTM and CDR2 ANQGSEA. There are 10 residues in the CDR3. The CDR3 sequence is CSVEGPGQYF. In DNA form, the CDR3 reads TGCAGCGTTGAGGGACCCGGTCAGTACTTC. Using reference TRBV29-1 and TRBJ2-4 for the parts outside the CDR3, the full variable domain is SAVISQKPSRDICQRGTSLTIQCQVDSQVTMMFWYRQQPGQSLTLIATANQGSEATYESGFVIDKFPISRPNLTFSTLTVSNMSPEDSSIYLCSVEGPGQYFGAGTRLSVL.

V gene TRBV6-4 combines with J gene TRBJ2-7; 11 bases map to TRBD2. The V gene's germline CDR1 is MRHNA and CDR2 SNTAGT. This CDR3 is 21 amino acids long. V dropped 0 bases and J dropped 1; count of bases not matched to a gene: 17. CDR3 loop: CASSDSKTSGTSTRQSYEQYF. In nucleotides, the CDR3 is TGTGCCAGCAGTGACTCGAAGACTAGCGGGACCTCTACGAGACAATCCTACGAGCAGTACTTC.

This clone is labeled as large (0.1 to 1%). This chain connects TRBV2 to TRBJ2-3; no clear D gene. CDR3 length: 11 residues. Germline values: CDR1 SNHLY, CDR2 FYNNEI. V lost 7 bases and J lost 4, with 6 bases in between. In DNA, the CDR3 is TGTGCCAGCACCCAAGCAGATACGCAGTATTTT. It is translated as CASTQADTQYF.

The V gene is TRBV15, the J gene TRBJ1-6; a possible D gene is TRBD1 (6 bases). This CDR3 spans 15 amino acids. The V and J ends lost 0 bases and 7 bases respectively, with 10 bases between them. Germline V gene data show CDR1 as LNHNV and CDR2 as YYDKDF (reference sequence). CDR3 sequence reads: CATSRDQGFNSPLHF. CDR3 DNA sequence: TGTGCCACCAGCAGAGATCAGGGGTTCAATTCACCCCTCCACTTT.

This clone occurred once. V is TRBV5-4 and J is TRBJ2-1, with 11 bases that match TRBD1. Losses at the gene ends were 3 bases for V and 4 bases for J; bases not matched to a gene: 3. CDR1 and CDR2 from the germline V gene are SGHNT and YYREEE (reference sequence). This CDR3 comprises 15 residues. CDR3 residues: CASSSGTGGYNEQFF. CDR3 nucleotides: TGTGCCAGCAGCTCTGGGACAGGGGGTTACAATGAGCAGTTCTTC.

The J gene is TRBJ2-7, the V gene TRBV28; 7 positions match TRBD1. Germline V gene sequence: CDR1 MDHEN, CDR2 SYDVKM. This CDR3 has 14 residues. This chain's CDR3 is CAIWKTGTPYEQYF. The CDR3 DNA is TGTGCAATCTGGAAGACAGGGACCCCCTACGAGCAGTACTTC.

By sample fraction, this clone is medium-sized. The J gene is TRBJ1-4, the V gene TRBV29-1; weak D call: TRBD1 (5 bases). Germline assignment: CDR1 SQVTM and CDR2 ANQGSEA. CDR3 length equals 15 residues. The ends were cut back, 7 bases at V and 7 bases at J, with 22 bases in the middle. The CDR3: CSATGTGTRGEKLFF. CDR3 DNA: TGCAGCGCAACCGGGACTGGTACCCGTGGTGAAAAACTGTTTTTT.

Comment on this clone: Other DNA sequences in the sample encode the same CDR3. The chain recombines TRBV4-3 with TRBJ2-2; a possible D gene is TRBD2 (6 bases). V was cut by 6 bases and J by 4 bases, with 12 bases left in between. The germline V gene has CDR1 LGHNA and CDR2 YSLEER. This CDR3 contains 14 residues. In nucleotides, the CDR3 is TGCGCCAGCAGTCCGGGACTTCCCACCGGGGAGCTGTTTTTT. Residues: CASSPGLPTGELFF.

This clone was detected a few times. The chain employs TRBV14 and TRBJ2-7; 7 bases match TRBD1. The tail of the sequence fits TRBJ2-4 better, so the J call may be wrong. The CDR3 extends over 14 amino acids. Germline assignment: CDR1 SGHDN and CDR2 FVKESK. The CDR3 nucleotides read TGTGCCAGCAGCCAGGGGACAGAAATAGACATTCAGTACTTC. It yields the protein CASSQGTEIDIQYF.

The V gene is TRBV6-5, the J gene TRBJ1-2; D not resolved. The length of the CDR3 is 13 residues. Trimming took off 6 bases at V and 6 bases at J, with 14 bases between the two ends. Germline CDR1 reads MNHEY; CDR2 reads SVGAGI. The CDR3 bases are TGTGCCAGCAGAGGTCGGAAGTGGGATGGCTACACCTTC. This sequence encodes CASRGRKWDGYTF.